The T cell receptor beta chain described here comes from a study of shared clonotypes between healthy human individuals. General observations from the study: Rarefaction revealed incomplete sorted-subset sequencing despite large depth. Relative to memory subsets, naive subsets generally showed larger estimated richness.

Germline V CDR1 and CDR2: SEHNR, FQNEAQ (reference sequence). The CDR3 has 16 residues. Naive CD8 cells, CD45RO-negative and positively selected for CCR7, excluded terminally differentiated effector memory CD45RA+ cells. Worth noting for this clone: As yet, its antigen is unknown.

Using approximately 200 ng DNA, about 30,000 T cell genomes, the sorted-subset replicate PCRs were run. Original methodology: For the immunoSEQ data, sequences were junction-only without quality scores, so filtering differed. The table came from immunoSEQ multiplex PCR; TCRdb's copy has only in-frame clones and leaves some out. V and J calls and clone size are as listed in that table; D and trimming were resolved from the DNA. The profile shows hundreds of thousands of clones, about 96% of them singletons. Specimen: naive CD8+ T cells sorted from blood. This chain connects TRBV7-9 to TRBJ2-5; tentative D call: TRBD1 (6 bases). The tail of the sequence fits TRBJ2-7 better, so the J call may be wrong. The clonotype was recovered from a woman in her twenties or thirties in good health. CDR3 nucleotide sequence: TGTGCCAGCAGCCGCGTCGAATCGGACAGCGCCTACGAGCAGTACTTC. Residues: CASSRVESDSAYEQYF.